One and the same sample provided the 23 T cell receptor beta chains below, sequenced in a study of T cells in women clearing cervical HPV infection. Libraries were prepared by immunoSEQ multiplex PCR; TCRdb keeps only in-frame clonotypes and omits some of them. In total, the table holds around 16,000 clones. Sequenced: blood buffy coat. The receptor set was obtained from a woman between 18 and 69 years old with a cervical HPV16 infection that either progressed to CIN3+ or cleared (not recorded which).

A remark on this clone: The DNA ends 3 residues before the CDR3 does, and the rest of the CDR3 is filled in from the germline J gene. The rearrangement joins TRBV20-1 to TRBJ1-3; the D is unclear. V was trimmed by 5 bases and J by 0 bases, leaving 11 bases between them. CDR1 DFQATT and CDR2 SNEGSKA come from the germline V gene (reference sequence). This CDR3 contains 14 residues. The sequenced CDR3 bases are TGCAGTGCTGGCAGGTTCTACTCTGGAAACACC. Encoded protein: CSAGRFYSGNT. The CDR3 in its entirety is CSAGRFYSGNTIYF.

Concerning this clone itself: The read gets to within 3 residues of the CDR3 end, and the germline J gene fills in the rest. The V and J genes are TRBV2 and TRBJ1-6; TRBD1 matches at 9 bases. CDR3 length equals 14 residues. The V and J ends lost 4 bases and 5 bases, in that order; junction bases with no gene match: 0. From germline, CDR1 is SNHLY and CDR2 FYNNEI. The CDR3 loop reads CASSGTGDNSPLHF. CDR3 DNA (partial): TGTGCCAGCAGTGGGACAGGGGATAATTCACCC.

Concerning this clone itself: The read terminates 3 residues before the CDR3 end, so the remaining end is supplied by the germline J gene. The chain links TRBV19 to TRBJ2-2; D unclear. This CDR3 comprises 14 residues. Looked up from germline, CDR1 is LNHDA and CDR2 is SQIVND (reference sequence). CDR3 region: CASSIVGLREKLFF. CDR3 bases read: TGTGCCAGTAGTATAGTAGGGCTCCGAGAAAAG.

On this clone: The read terminates 3 residues ahead of where the CDR3 ends, so the germline J gene completes it. The rearrangement links TRBV7-6 to TRBJ2-5, with TRBD2 matching over 8 bases. The CDR3 is 16 residues long. The germline V gene has CDR1 SGHVS and CDR2 FNYEAQ. The J segment lost 3 bases and the V segment lost 1 base, leaving 7 bases of the junction unmatched. This chain's CDR3 is CASSLVNSGVKETQYF. CDR3 DNA (partial): TGTGCCAGCAGCTTAGTTAATAGCGGGGTGAAAGAGACC.

Concerning this clone itself: The CDR3 extends 3 residues past the end of the read, so its final part is completed from the germline J gene. The rearrangement links TRBV18 to TRBJ2-3; D might be TRBD1 (6 bases). This CDR3 has 13 amino acids. The germline V gene has CDR1 KGHSH and CDR2 LQKENI. CDR3 sequence reads: CASSPYREETQYF. The covered CDR3 bases are TGTGCCAGCTCACCGTACAGGGAAGAGACG.

Concerning this clone itself: Read data end 3 residues before the CDR3 end; the end is taken from the germline J gene. The V gene is TRBV19, the J gene TRBJ2-7; D is perhaps TRBD1 (6 bases). The CDR3 runs 13 residues. Trimming removed 6 bases from V and 1 base from J, with 10 bases in between. CDR1 LNHDA and CDR2 SQIVND come from the germline V gene (reference sequence). The DNA read from the CDR3 is TGTGCCAGTAGCAGGACAGAGTCCTACGAG. Translation: CASSRTESYE. The full CDR3 reads CASSRTESYEQYF.

As regards this clone: The DNA ends 3 residues before the CDR3 does, and the rest of the CDR3 is filled in from the germline J gene. The rearrangement uses TRBV2 and TRBJ2-1; 11 bases agree with TRBD2. Trimming at V came to 0 bases and at J to 4 bases, leaving 8 bases not matched to a gene. The germline CDR1 and CDR2 sequences are SNHLY and FYNNEI. The CDR3 runs 18 residues. CDR3 loop: CASSEALRLAGHYNEQFF. Incomplete CDR3 DNA: TGTGCCAGCAGTGAAGCGCTCAGACTAGCGGGGCATTACAATGAG.

Notes on this clone: The read is 3 residues too short to cover the CDR3 end, so that end is filled in from the germline J gene. This rearrangement joins TRBV30 to TRBJ2-1; D ambiguous. In germline, CDR1 is GTSNPN, CDR2 SVGIG (reference sequence). Trimming removed 2 bases from V and 5 bases from J, with 4 bases in between. The CDR3 runs to 11 residues. The DNA read from the CDR3 is TGTGCCTGGAGTTTAAACAATGAG. Its protein product is CAWSLNNE. The full CDR3 is CAWSLNNEQFF.

Turning to this clone: The read finishes 3 residues shy of the CDR3 end, and the germline J gene is used to complete it. The chain has TRBV2 and TRBJ2-1, with D possibly being TRBD2 (6 bases). Looked up from germline, CDR1 is SNHLY and CDR2 is FYNNEI. The CDR3 is made up of 14 amino acids. The V and J ends lost 7 bases and 9 bases respectively, with 19 bases between them. The CDR3 here is CASTGTHIEGEQFF. Incomplete CDR3 DNA: TGTGCCAGCACCGGGACTCACATCGAAGGTGAG. Using reference TRBV2 and TRBJ2-1 for the parts outside the CDR3, the full variable domain is EPEVTQTPSHQVTQMGQEVILRCVPISNHLYFYWYRQILGQKVEFLVSFYNNEISEKSEIFDDQFSVERPDGSNFTLKIRSTKLEDSAMYFCASTGTHIEGEQFFGPGTRLTVL.

Regarding this clone: The sequence runs out 3 residues before the end of the CDR3; the remainder is reconstructed from the germline J gene. The genes are TRBV7-6 and TRBJ2-1; TRBD2 matches 13 bases. Germline CDR1 and CDR2: SGHVS and FNYEAQ. This CDR3 spans 18 amino acids. Losses at the gene ends were 5 bases for V and 8 bases for J; bases not matched to a gene: 15. The CDR3 protein is CASSPPYNTSGGADEQFF. The covered CDR3 bases are TGTGCCAGCAGCCCCCCATATAATACTAGCGGGGGGGCTGATGAG. The full variable domain, rest sourced from reference TRBV7-6 and TRBJ2-1, is GAGVSQSPRYKVTKRGQDVALRCDPISGHVSLYWYRQALGQGPEFLTYFNYEAQQDKSGLPNDRFSAERPEGSISTLTIQRTEQRDSAMYRCASSPPYNTSGGADEQFFGPGTRLTVL.

Partial CDR3 DNA: TGTGCCAGCAGTTACAAATTAGGAGACAGGGGTCGGGAGACC. Its translation is CASSYKLGDRGRET. The entire CDR3 sequence reads CASSYKLGDRGRETQYF. The V and J genes are TRBV6-2 or TRBV6-3 and TRBJ2-5, with 8 bases that match TRBD1. The read falls 3 residues short of the CDR3 end, and the missing part is taken from the germline J gene. The trim removed 2 bases at V and 5 bases at J, leaving 13 bases unmatched. This CDR3 is built from 17 residues. CDR1 MNHEY and CDR2 SVGEGT come from the germline V gene.

Note on this clone: The read ends 3 residues before the CDR3 terminus; that terminus is restored from the germline J gene. The V and J genes are TRBV29-1 and TRBJ1-1; D not resolved. V was trimmed by 4 bases and J by 1 base, leaving 7 bases between them. Per the germline V gene, CDR1 is SQVTM and CDR2 is ANQGSEA. This CDR3 region has 12 residues. CDR3 DNA (partial): TGCAGCGTTGCTCGGGGGAACACTGAA. Translating it yields CSVARGNTE. The complete CDR3 sequence is CSVARGNTEAFF.

About this clone: Sequencing ends 3 residues short of the CDR3 end; the germline J gene provides the rest. The chain links TRBV6-1 to TRBJ2-1; D may be TRBD2 (7 bases). Trimming took 0 bases from V and 1 from J, leaving 16 bases between them. The CDR3 totals 18 residues. CDR1 MNHNS and CDR2 SASEGT come from the germline V gene. The sequenced part of the CDR3 DNA is TGTGCCAGCAGTGAAGCGAAAGGGGGGGTCATATCCTACAATGAG. Residues: CASSEAKGGVISYNE. The full CDR3 protein reads CASSEAKGGVISYNEQFF.

Of note for this clone: The observed sequence ends 3 residues before the CDR3 terminus, with the missing tail filled in from the germline J gene. The gene calls are TRBV7-3 and TRBJ2-2; D is possibly TRBD1 (5 bases). Germline V gene lookup returns CDR1 SGHTA and CDR2 FQGTGA. The CDR3 covers 17 residues. CDR3 DNA (partial): TGTGCCAGCAGCTTACTTGGTCCAGGCTCTGGGGCCAACGTG. Its translation: CASSLLGPGSGANV. The entire CDR3 is CASSLLGPGSGANVLFF.

With respect to this clone: Read sequence stops 3 residues before the CDR3 end, and the germline J gene provides the missing end. V and J are TRBV7-2 and TRBJ1-2; 8 positions match TRBD1. Germline V gene data show CDR1 as SGHTA and CDR2 as FQGNSA. The CDR3 covers 14 residues. Trimming took 3 bases from V and 4 from J; bases not matched to a gene: 4. The DNA read from the CDR3 is TGTGCCAGCAGCTTCGGACAGGGAGGCTATGGC. Protein sequence: CASSFGQGGYG. The whole CDR3 sequence is CASSFGQGGYGYTF.

For this clone: The sequenced fragment ends 3 residues before the CDR3 boundary, so the rest is inferred from the germline J gene. The chain links TRBV11-2 to TRBJ2-7; the D gene is possibly TRBD2 (7 bases). V lost 5 bases to trimming and J lost 5 bases, with 19 bases between them. The CDR3 is made up of 15 amino acids. From germline, CDR1 is SGHAT and CDR2 FQNNGV. The part of the CDR3 DNA that was read is TGTGCCAGCAGCCCCTTCGGGGGGCGTATCGACGAG. Its protein is CASSPFGGRIDE. The CDR3 in full is CASSPFGGRIDEQYF. Drawing the rest from reference TRBV11-2 and TRBJ2-7, the complete variable domain is EAGVAQSPRYKIIEKRQSVAFWCNPISGHATLYWYQQILGQGPKLLIQFQNNGVVDDSQLPKDRFSAERLKGVDSTLKIQPAKLEDSAVYLCASSPFGGRIDEQYFGPGTRLTVT.

Notes on this clone: Coverage ceases 3 residues before the CDR3 finishes, and the germline J gene fills in the end. V and J are TRBV19 and TRBJ1-5, with D possibly matching TRBD1 (5 bases). This CDR3 is built from 15 residues. Germline CDR1 LNHDA, CDR2 SQIVND (reference sequence). V dropped 3 bases and J dropped 6 bases, with 15 bases sitting between them. Partial CDR3 DNA: TGTGCCAGTAGTATGGGGGGTATTATGCGTCAGCCC. Encoded protein: CASSMGGIMRQP. In full, the CDR3 reads CASSMGGIMRQPQHF.

Worth noting for this clone: The observed sequence ends 3 residues before the CDR3 terminus, with the missing tail filled in from the germline J gene. The chain has TRBV19 and TRBJ1-2; possible D gene TRBD1, 5 bases. The CDR3 consists of 14 residues. Germline loops: CDR1 LNHDA, CDR2 SQIVND (reference sequence). The sequenced part of the CDR3 DNA is TGTGCCAGTAGTATTGGGCAGGGTACATACGAC. Translating gives CASSIGQGTYD. The full CDR3 protein reads CASSIGQGTYDYTF.

Details on this clone: The read stops 3 residues short of the end of the CDR3; the missing end is completed from the germline J gene. The chain couples TRBV6-2 or TRBV6-3 to TRBJ1-1, with D unresolved. The CDR3 length is 13 residues. CDR1 and CDR2 (germline): MNHEY, SVGEGT. The CDR3 loop is CASSYSSWQEAFF. CDR3 DNA (partial): TGTGCCAGCAGTTACTCGTCGTGGCAGGAA.

With respect to this clone: The read is 3 residues too short to cover the CDR3 end, so that end is filled in from the germline J gene. The chain combines TRBV10-3 with TRBJ2-1; 14 bases match TRBD2. V shed 6 bases, J shed 0 bases, and the junction held 13 bases outside the gene matches. The CDR3 loop spans 20 amino acids. Germline assignment: CDR1 ENHRY and CDR2 SYGVKD. CDR3 residues: CAISLDRLAGGRSSYNEQFF. CDR3 bases read: TGTGCCATCAGCCTGGACAGACTAGCGGGGGGGCGGAGCTCCTACAATGAG.

Turning to this clone: The read is 3 residues too short to cover the CDR3 end, so that end is filled in from the germline J gene. This chain connects TRBV29-1 to TRBJ2-7, with unresolved D. V was trimmed by 4 bases and J by 3 bases, leaving 7 bases between them. CDR1 is SQVTM and CDR2 is ANQGSEA in the germline V gene. The CDR3 is made up of 11 amino acids. CDR3 loop: CSVVYGYEQYF. Partial CDR3 DNA: TGCAGCGTTGTGTACGGCTACGAG.

The sequenced part of the CDR3 DNA is TGCAGTGCTAGATCACAGATTAACAATGAG. This encodes CSARSQINNE. The full CDR3 sequence reads CSARSQINNEQFF. The chain has TRBV20-1 and TRBJ2-1; D unresolved. The read terminates 3 residues ahead of where the CDR3 ends, so the germline J gene completes it. Trimming cost V 2 bases and J 5 bases, with 10 bases left between them. This CDR3 spans 13 amino acids. Germline V gives CDR1 DFQATT, CDR2 SNEGSKA (reference sequence).

With respect to this clone: The read ends 3 residues shy of where the CDR3 ends; the end is completed using the germline J gene. This chain links TRBV5-1 with TRBJ1-1, with a tentative D call TRBD1 (6 bases). The germline CDR1 and CDR2 sequences are SGHRS and YFSETQ. The CDR3 runs to 12 residues. V lost 6 bases and J lost 6, with 12 bases in between. Partial CDR3 DNA: TGCGCCAGCACAGGGGCTTCAGCTGAA. It encodes CASTGASAE. The entire CDR3 is CASTGASAEAFF.